This T cell receptor (beta chain) is drawn from a study of blood T cell repertoires in COVID-19. At the level of the study: From the United States, Italy and Spain came samples of acute and convalescent COVID-19. The cDNA or gDNA used as material had been derived from T cells, B-cell-depleted T cells, or PBMCs.

Per the germline V gene, CDR1 is LGHDT and CDR2 is YNNKEL (reference sequence). The CDR3 totals 12 residues. Trimming removed 4 bases at V and 9 bases at J, with 10 bases between. The repertoire was sequenced with immunoSEQ multiplex PCR; TCRdb's copy has only in-frame clones and lacks some. The sample contains around 140,000 clones, around 82% of which appear only once. The sample was peripheral blood. This chain joins TRBV3-1 (or the pseudogene TRBV3-2) and TRBJ2-1; tentatively, D is TRBD2 (6 bases). The TCR sequence derives from a man in his fifties or sixties with acute or convalescent COVID-19. The CDR3 loop reads CASSLLGGEQFF. CDR3 nucleotide sequence: TGTGCCAGCAGCCTATTGGGGGGTGAGCAGTTCTTC.